This passage covers 19 T cell receptor beta chains from one sample sequenced in a study of prognosis after radiotherapy for stage I lung cancer. From genomic DNA, TCR beta CDR3 was amplified by two-round multiplex PCR. Gene-specific TRBV and TRBJ primers were used in PCR round one. TCRdb analysed the multiplex PCR reads with MiXCR anew, one entry per CDR3 protein. The data contain about 30,000 distinct CDR3 sequences, around 31% of them singletons. The material was PBMCs, obtained before or after stereotactic body radiation therapy (not recorded which). Source of these receptors: a donor at least 50 years old with non-small cell lung cancer.

This clonotype was observed at least ten times. The CDR3 DNA reads TGTGCCAGCAGCTTAGGGATAGGCGCGAACACCGGGGAGCTGTTTTTT. Encoded protein: CASSLGIGANTGELFF. The chain recombines TRBV11-2 with TRBJ2-2, with D unresolved. V was pared by 1 base and J by 0 bases, with 9 bases between. The V gene's germline CDR1 is SGHAT and CDR2 FQNNGV. The CDR3 covers 16 residues.

This clonotype was counted many times. This chain links TRBV5-8 with TRBJ1-5; 9 bases agree with TRBD1. The J segment lost 4 bases and the V segment lost 0 bases, leaving 2 bases of the junction unmatched. This CDR3 has 15 amino acids. CDR1 is SGHTS and CDR2 is YDEGEE in the germline V gene. For the CDR3, the DNA is TGTGCCAGCAGCTTGGGACAGGGGGAAAATCAGCCCCAGCATTTT. Protein: CASSLGQGENQPQHF. Full variable domain (missing parts from reference TRBV5-8 and TRBJ1-5): EAGVTQSPTHLIKTRGQQATLRCSPISGHTSVYWYQQALGLGLQFLLWYDEGEERNRGNFPPRFSGRQFPNYSSELNVNALELEDSALYLCASSLGQGENQPQHFGDGTRLSIL.

As for this clonotype: The germline gene is not matched at one end of the junction; a read error may be the cause. In DNA form, the CDR3 reads TGTGCCAGCAGCCAAGGACAGAACAATAATTCACCACTCGACTTT. It encodes CASSQGQNNNSPLDF. The chain combines TRBV27 with TRBJ1-6; D is perhaps TRBD1 (6 bases). The CDR3 runs 15 residues. Per germline, CDR1 MNHEY and CDR2 SMNVEV (reference sequence).

The table lists this clonotype with many counts. CDR3 sequence (DNA): TGTGCCAGCAGTTACGAAATAGCGGGAAGGAATGAGCAGTTCTTC. It translates to CASSYEIAGRNEQFF. This sequence joins TRBV6-5 and TRBJ2-1; 8 bases align to TRBD2. Trimming took 2 bases from V and 7 from J; bases not matched to a gene: 7. The CDR3 covers 15 residues. The germline V gene has CDR1 MNHEY and CDR2 SVGAGI.

This clonotype was picked up many times. The chain employs TRBV6-1 and TRBJ1-1, with 8 positions matching TRBD1. After removal of 6 bases from V and 3 bases from J, the junction contained 3 bases not matched to a gene. CDR1 is MNHNS, CDR2 SASEGT, per germline. The CDR3 extends over 13 amino acids. CDR3: CASSEDRDTEAFF. The CDR3 DNA is TGTGCCAGCAGCGAGGACAGGGACACTGAAGCTTTCTTT.

The chain carries TRBV20-1 and TRBJ2-1; D remains unclear. Trimming removed 4 bases at V and 0 bases at J, with 13 bases between. Germline loops: CDR1 DFQATT, CDR2 SNEGSKA (reference sequence). This CDR3 is built from 15 residues. The CDR3 loop reads CSANQVLSSYNEQFF. The CDR3, as DNA: TGCAGTGCTAATCAGGTCCTTAGCTCCTACAATGAGCAGTTCTTC.

This clonotype was recorded at least ten times. V and J are TRBV7-9 and TRBJ2-2; 9 bases align to TRBD2. V was pared by 2 bases and J by 3 bases, with 4 bases of the junction left unmatched. Germline V CDR1 and CDR2: SEHNR, FQNEAQ (reference sequence). The CDR3 has 16 residues. The CDR3 DNA sequence: TGTGCCAGCAGCTTAATCCTAGCGGGGTACACCGGGGAGCTGTTTTTT. It is translated as CASSLILAGYTGELFF.

This clonotype was detected many times. The rearrangement uses TRBV5-8 and TRBJ1-2; 7 bases fit TRBD1. J lost 2 bases, V lost 4 bases, and 8 bases had no gene match. This CDR3 contains 15 residues. The germline V gene has CDR1 SGHTS and CDR2 YDEGEE. Here the CDR3 DNA reads TGTGCCAGCAGCCAAGGACAGGAAGGAAACTATGGCTACACCTTC. Residues: CASSQGQEGNYGYTF.

This clonotype was recorded at least ten times. The chain combines TRBV20-1 with TRBJ2-1; D is ambiguous. Germline V gene sequence: CDR1 DFQATT, CDR2 SNEGSKA (reference sequence). CDR3 length equals 14 residues. The V end was cut by 1 base, the J end by 6 bases, with 13 bases between. Here the CDR3 reads CSARGPQRTNEQFF. CDR3 sequence (DNA): TGCAGTGCTAGAGGACCCCAAAGGACCAATGAGCAGTTCTTC.

This clonotype was seen many times. This chain joins TRBV5-5 and TRBJ1-5; weak D call: TRBD1 (5 bases). V was shortened by 0 bases and J by 5 bases, with 12 bases between the two germline ends. The CDR3 is 15 residues long. Germline values: CDR1 SGHKS, CDR2 YYEKEE (reference sequence). The CDR3 sequence is CASSLVGQGDQPQHF. CDR3 bases: TGTGCCAGCAGCTTGGTGGGGCAGGGTGATCAGCCCCAGCATTTT.

This clonotype was detected many times. The genes are TRBV16 and TRBJ1-1; TRBD1 aligns across 7 bases. Germline-derived CDR1 and CDR2 are KGHSY and FQNENV. CDR3 length equals 14 residues. V lost 5 bases to trimming and J lost 6 bases; unmatched junction nucleotides: 9. CDR3 nucleotides: TGTGCCAGCAGCTACCTTCGACAGGGATCTGAAGCTTTCTTT. Translating gives CASSYLRQGSEAFF. Drawing the rest from reference TRBV16 and TRBJ1-1, the complete variable domain is GEEVAQTPKHLVRGEGQKAKLYCAPIKGHSYVFWYQQVLKNEFKFLISFQNENVFDETGMPKERFSAKCLPNSPCSLEIQATKLEDSAVYFCASSYLRQGSEAFFGQGTRLTVV.

Notes on this clonotype: A much more abundant neighbour one base away suggests this may be a read error. Here the CDR3 omits its conserved ending phenylalanine or tryptophan, so a read error is the likely source. This sequence joins TRBV20-1 and TRBJ2-4, with 14 bases aligning to TRBD2. V was clipped by 2 bases and J by 7 bases; unmatched bases: 13. Germline loops: CDR1 DFQATT, CDR2 SNEGSKA (reference sequence). This CDR3 is 18 amino acids long. CDR3 protein: CSARRQPGLAGGGNIQYL. The DNA for the CDR3 is TGCAGTGCTAGAAGGCAACCTGGACTAGCGGGAGGAGGGAACATTCAGTACCTC.

There are many counts of this clonotype. This rearrangement joins TRBV27 to TRBJ2-3; TRBD2 agrees at 14 bases. With 10 bases clipped from V and 8 bases from J, the junction kept 5 bases outside the gene matches. The CDR3 runs 13 residues. Germline values: CDR1 MNHEY, CDR2 SMNVEV (reference sequence). CDR3 region: CATGLAGVSTQYF. CDR3 nucleotides: TGTGCCACGGGACTAGCGGGAGTAAGTACGCAGTATTTT.

In its sample, this clonotype was seen many times. This sequence joins TRBV20-1 and TRBJ2-7; 8 nucleotides agree with TRBD1. The CDR3 has 15 residues. Germline CDR1 reads DFQATT; CDR2 reads SNEGSKA (reference sequence). V shed 3 bases and J 4 bases; nucleotides not matched to a gene: 11. The CDR3 protein is CSASTSRTGRYEQYF. For the CDR3, the DNA is TGCAGTGCTAGCACTAGCAGGACAGGGAGATACGAGCAGTACTTC.

This chain links TRBV20-1 with TRBJ1-2; 8 bases line up with TRBD1. CDR3 length: 15 residues. Germline trimming cut 4 bases from V and 3 bases from J; bases unmatched to any gene: 10. Germline CDR1 DFQATT, CDR2 SNEGSKA (reference sequence). The CDR3 is CSATPPLQGDYGYTF. CDR3 bases: TGCAGTGCTACCCCACCTCTACAGGGGGACTATGGCTACACCTTC.

This clonotype was recorded many times. The chain uses TRBV7-6 and TRBJ2-7; 12 bases map to TRBD2. CDR1 SGHVS and CDR2 FNYEAQ come from the germline V gene. This CDR3 is built from 15 residues. V was clipped by 4 bases and J by 5 bases; unmatched bases: 6. CDR3 DNA sequence: TGTGCCAGCAGCTCTAGACTAGCGGGAGTTAACGAGCAGTACTTC. Translation: CASSSRLAGVNEQYF.

On this clonotype itself: This may arise from a read error, as a much more abundant clone is one base away. The chain recombines TRBV19 with TRBJ2-1; D is perhaps TRBD2 (6 bases). The CDR3 is 16 amino acids. Germline CDR1 and CDR2: LNHDA and SQIVND (reference sequence). The CDR3 DNA reads TGTGCCAGTTCCCAAGTGGGGCTAGCGAGTCCCAATGATCAGTTCTTC. Its translation: CASSQVGLASPNDQFF. The full variable domain, completed using reference TRBV19 and TRBJ2-1, is DGGITQSPKYLFRKEGQNVTLSCEQNLNHDAMYWYRQDPGQGLRLIYYSQIVNDFQKGDIAEGYSVSREKKESFPLTVTSAQKNPTAFYLCASSQVGLASPNDQFFGPGTRLTVL.

This clonotype was recorded many times. The chain joins TRBV28 to TRBJ2-3; possibly TRBD2 for D (5 bases). The CDR3 loop spans 15 amino acids. V lost 2 bases and J lost 2, with 11 bases in between. From germline, CDR1 is MDHEN and CDR2 SYDVKM. CDR3 bases: TGTGCCAGCAGTTTAGCGGGCGCAACCACAGATACGCAGTATTTT. Its protein product is CASSLAGATTDTQYF.

This clonotype came up many times. V is TRBV10-3 and J is TRBJ1-1; 11 bases align to TRBD1. CDR3 length: 16 residues. Trimming cost V 5 bases and J 1 base; bases outside gene matches: 6. Germline CDR1 and CDR2: ENHRY and SYGVKD. The CDR3 loop reads CAISTGTGGSNTEAFF. The CDR3 DNA follows: TGTGCCATCAGTACCGGGACAGGGGGATCGAACACTGAAGCTTTCTTT.